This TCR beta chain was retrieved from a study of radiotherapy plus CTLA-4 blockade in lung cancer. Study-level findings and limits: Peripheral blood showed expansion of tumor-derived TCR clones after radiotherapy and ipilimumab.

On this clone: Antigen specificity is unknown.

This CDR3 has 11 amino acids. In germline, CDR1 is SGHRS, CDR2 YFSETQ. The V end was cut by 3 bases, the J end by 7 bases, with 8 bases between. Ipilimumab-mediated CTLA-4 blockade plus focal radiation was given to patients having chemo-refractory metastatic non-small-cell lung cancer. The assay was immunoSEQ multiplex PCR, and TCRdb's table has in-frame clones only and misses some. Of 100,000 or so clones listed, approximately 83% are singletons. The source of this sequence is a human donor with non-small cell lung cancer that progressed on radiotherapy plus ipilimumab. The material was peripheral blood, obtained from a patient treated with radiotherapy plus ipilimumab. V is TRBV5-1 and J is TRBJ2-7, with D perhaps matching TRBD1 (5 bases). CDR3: CASSSRTEQYF. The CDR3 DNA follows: TGCGCCAGCAGCTCACGGACAGAGCAGTACTTC.